This TCR beta chain is from a study of patients and donors after allogeneic stem cell transplantation. A few counts support this clonotype. V was cut by 1 base and J by 7 bases, with 11 bases left in between. The CDR3 is made up of 13 amino acids. Germline loops: CDR1 MNHEY, CDR2 SMNVEV (reference sequence). Via MiXCR, TCRdb re-called the RT-PCR reads, giving one row per CDR3 protein. The table has more than 850,000 distinct CDR3 sequences, about a sixth seen once; the top ten hold approximately 5.9%. The source material was blood, either unsorted or a sorted T cell fraction (not recorded which). V usage is TRBV27 and J usage is TRBJ2-7, with D perhaps TRBD2 (5 bases). This TCR derives from a human donor who was either an allogeneic HSCT recipient or a stem cell or donor lymphocyte infusion donor (not recorded which). It is not recorded whose cells these are; they may come from a transplant donor. The CDR3 reads CASSLYPSGEQYF. The DNA for the CDR3 is TGTGCCAGCAGTTTATACCCCAGCGGTGAGCAGTACTTC.